The 29 T cell receptor beta chains listed next were all sequenced from one sample in a study of blood T cell repertoires in COVID-19. TCRdb's table, derived via immunoSEQ multiplex PCR, lists solely in-frame clones and lacks some. The sample carries approximately 76,000 clones, about 89% recorded once. Material: peripheral blood. The receptors were sampled from a woman between 55 and 75 years old with acute or convalescent COVID-19.

The J gene is TRBJ2-1, the V gene TRBV24-1; TRBD2 aligns across 8 bases. This CDR3 has 14 residues. Germline V gene lookup returns CDR1 KGHDR and CDR2 SFDVKD. V shed 2 bases and J 8 bases; nucleotides not matched to a gene: 4. This CDR3 is CATSDWTSRDEQFF. As DNA, the CDR3 is TGTGCCACCAGTGATTGGACTAGCCGCGATGAGCAGTTCTTC.

This clone showed up just a few times. The chain has TRBV10-3 and TRBJ1-6; D remains ambiguous. The germline gives CDR1 ENHRY, CDR2 SYGVKD. The CDR3 length is 16 residues. V shed 0 bases and J shed 8 bases, with 14 bases lying between them. For the CDR3, the DNA is TGTGCCATCAGTGAGTCAGGATACGGGATTGATTCACCCCTCCACTTT. Its translation is CAISESGYGIDSPLHF.

The V and J genes are TRBV7-2 and TRBJ2-3; the match to TRBD1 covers 9 bases. V lost 5 bases to trimming and J lost 4 bases; unmatched junction nucleotides: 13. Germline-derived CDR1 and CDR2 are SGHTA and FQGNSA. The CDR3 length is 17 residues. The CDR3 sequence: CASSAGQGHLAADTQYF. Here the CDR3 DNA reads TGTGCCAGCAGCGCGGGACAGGGACATCTTGCCGCAGATACGCAGTATTTT.

CDR3 nucleotides: TGTGCCAGCAGCTTAGAGAGTACGCAGTATTTT. It translates to CASSLESTQYF. The chain uses TRBV7-2 and TRBJ2-3, with unresolved D. The germline gives CDR1 SGHTA, CDR2 FQGNSA. Between the trimmed V and J ends, which lost 1 base and 8 bases, there was a span of 4 bases. CDR3 length: 11 residues.

The rearrangement joins TRBV27 to TRBJ2-7, with 10 nucleotides matching TRBD1. This CDR3 has 16 residues. Trimming cost V 0 bases and J 6 bases; bases outside gene matches: 8. Per the germline V gene, CDR1 is MNHEY and CDR2 is SMNVEV (reference sequence). The CDR3 is CASSLSNPGQGIEQYF. The CDR3 nucleotides read TGTGCCAGCAGTTTATCGAACCCGGGACAGGGGATCGAGCAGTACTTC.

V and J are TRBV2 and TRBJ2-7; no clear D gene. In germline, CDR1 is SNHLY, CDR2 FYNNEI. The CDR3 loop spans 13 amino acids. The germline V and J ends were trimmed by 1 base and 2 bases, with 6 bases remaining between them. The CDR3: CASSEGTTYEQYF. DNA for the CDR3: TGTGCCAGCAGTGAAGGAACTACCTACGAGCAGTACTTC.

The V call is TRBV19, the J call TRBJ2-6; D may be TRBD1 (5 bases). V lost 6 bases and J lost 0, with 9 bases in between. This CDR3 has 15 residues. CDR1 is LNHDA, CDR2 SQIVND, per germline (reference sequence). CDR3: CASSRQSSGANVLTF. The CDR3 DNA follows: TGTGCCAGTAGCCGACAGAGCTCTGGGGCCAACGTCCTGACTTTC.

The genes are TRBV28 and TRBJ1-2; D perhaps matches TRBD1 (5 bases). Germline V CDR1 and CDR2: MDHEN, SYDVKM. V lost 6 bases to trimming and J lost 2 bases, with 10 bases between them. The CDR3 has 13 residues. CDR3 coding DNA: TGTGCCAGCAGCTCCGCAGGGAACTATGGCTACACCTTC. Translated: CASSSAGNYGYTF.

The chain has TRBV7-2 and TRBJ2-1; maybe TRBD1 (6 bases). Germline values: CDR1 SGHTA, CDR2 FQGNSA. Trimming cost V 5 bases and J 4 bases, with 21 bases left between them. The CDR3 consists of 17 residues. The CDR3: CASSTYSGGISYNEQFF. CDR3 nucleotide sequence: TGTGCCAGCAGCACGTACAGTGGGGGCATTTCTTACAATGAGCAGTTCTTC.

The CDR3 here is CASSFSRNNNSPLHF. In DNA, the CDR3 is TGTGCCAGCAGCTTCTCAAGAAACAATAATTCACCCCTCCACTTT. The chain links TRBV5-4 to TRBJ1-6; the D is unclear. V was pared by 2 bases and J by 5 bases, with 11 bases between. Germline-derived CDR1 and CDR2 are SGHNT and YYREEE (reference sequence). The CDR3 loop spans 15 amino acids.

The chain joins TRBV6-5 to TRBJ2-7; 8 positions agree with TRBD1. CDR3 length equals 14 residues. Germline V gene sequence: CDR1 MNHEY, CDR2 SVGAGI. The V and J ends lost 8 bases and 1 base, in that order; junction bases with no gene match: 7. CDR3 region: CASGSTGDSYEQYF. The CDR3 DNA sequence: TGTGCCAGCGGGTCGACAGGGGATTCCTACGAGCAGTACTTC.

A few counts support this clone. V and J are TRBV7-2 and TRBJ2-7, with 8 bases that match TRBD1. Unmatched junction bases numbered 7, after V lost 5 bases and J lost 7 bases. The CDR3 is 13 residues long. Germline CDR1 and CDR2: SGHTA and FQGNSA. The CDR3: CASSRGQGREQYF. CDR3 nucleotides: TGTGCCAGCAGCCGAGGACAGGGAAGGGAGCAGTACTTC.

This clone was detected once. The junction differs from germline at one of its ends, possibly a read error. The J gene is TRBJ1-1, the V gene TRBV2, with 7 nucleotides matching TRBD1. Per the germline V gene, CDR1 is SNHLY and CDR2 is FYNNEI. The CDR3 has 13 amino acids. The CDR3 DNA sequence: TGTGCCAGCAGTGTGAGTACAGGGGCCGGTATTATCTTT. This gives the protein CASSVSTGAGIIF.

The chain combines TRBV25-1 with TRBJ2-7; TRBD2 aligns across 7 bases. The CDR3 sequence is 14 residues long. Germline CDR1 is MGHDK and CDR2 is SYGVNS. With 4 bases clipped from V and 0 bases from J, the junction kept 3 bases outside the gene matches. This CDR3 reads CASSGEGFSYEQYF. CDR3 DNA: TGTGCCAGCAGTGGGGAGGGTTTCTCCTACGAGCAGTACTTC.

This chain joins TRBV7-9 and TRBJ2-7; 9 bases align to TRBD2. Germline loops: CDR1 SEHNR, CDR2 FQNEAQ (reference sequence). The V segment lost 7 bases and the J segment 4 bases; nucleotides outside the gene matches: 8. CDR3 length equals 14 residues. This chain's CDR3 is CASKDSGSFYEQYF. The CDR3 region has the DNA TGTGCCAGCAAAGATAGCGGGAGTTTTTACGAGCAGTACTTC.

The rearrangement links TRBV27 to TRBJ2-7; 11 nucleotides align to TRBD1. V dropped 4 bases and J dropped 3; count of bases not matched to a gene: 8. Germline V gene lookup returns CDR1 MNHEY and CDR2 SMNVEV (reference sequence). The CDR3 covers 16 residues. The CDR3 reads CASSSVGTGGLYEQYF. The CDR3 DNA sequence: TGTGCCAGCAGTTCTGTTGGGACAGGGGGACTCTACGAGCAGTACTTC.

V gene TRBV18 combines with J gene TRBJ1-5, with 7 bases lining up with TRBD1. Germline CDR1 is KGHSH and CDR2 is LQKENI. The CDR3 contains 14 residues. V gave up 8 bases and J gave up 4 bases; unmatched junction bases: 8. CDR3 nucleotides: TGTGCCAGCACCGGGGACAGTTCAAATCAGCCCCAGCATTTT. As protein: CASTGDSSNQPQHF.

The chain employs TRBV5-1 and TRBJ2-1, with 7 bases that match TRBD1. Losses at the gene ends were 4 bases for V and 8 bases for J; bases not matched to a gene: 12. The CDR3 spans 15 residues. In germline, CDR1 is SGHRS, CDR2 YFSETQ. CDR3 sequence reads: CASSLDVGQLDEQFF. The DNA for the CDR3 is TGCGCCAGCAGCCTGGACGTGGGACAGTTAGATGAGCAGTTCTTC.

The CDR3 DNA follows: TGTGCCAGCAGCTTAGATGCTACAGCCTACAATGAGCAGTTCTTC. It is translated as CASSLDATAYNEQFF. The rearrangement joins TRBV11-2 to TRBJ2-1; no firm D call. V gave up 0 bases and J gave up 2 bases, with 8 bases separating them. The CDR3 totals 15 residues. Germline V gives CDR1 SGHAT, CDR2 FQNNGV.

This clone came up a few times. J is TRBJ2-7 and V is TRBV29-1; 11 nucleotides align to TRBD2. Trimming removed 3 bases from V and 4 bases from J; junction bases left unmatched: 2. The germline V gene has CDR1 SQVTM and CDR2 ANQGSEA. The CDR3 runs 13 residues. Here the CDR3 DNA reads TGCAGCGTTGATCCTAGCGGGGGGTACGAGCAGTACTTC. It translates to CSVDPSGGYEQYF.

The chain recombines TRBV2 with TRBJ1-1; D gene ambiguous. V lost 3 bases to trimming and J lost 6 bases, with 14 bases between them. CDR3 size: 14 residues. Germline CDR1 SNHLY, CDR2 FYNNEI. CDR3 in DNA: TGTGCCAGCAGTGATATGTACGGCGGGGCTGAAGCTTTCTTT. Translating it yields CASSDMYGGAEAFF.

The V gene is TRBV28, the J gene TRBJ2-7; the D gene is possibly TRBD2 (6 bases). This CDR3 has 15 residues. The germline V and J ends were trimmed by 3 bases and 6 bases, with 18 bases remaining between them. Germline V gene sequence: CDR1 MDHEN, CDR2 SYDVKM. CDR3 bases: TGTGCCAGCAGTTTGGCAGGGCGCGGAGGGCTCGAGCAGTACTTC. Protein sequence: CASSLAGRGGLEQYF. The full variable domain, in which reference TRBV28 and TRBJ2-7 provide the parts outside the CDR3, is DVKVTQSSRYLVKRTGEKVFLECVQDMDHENMFWYRQDPGLGLRLIYFSYDVKMKEKGDIPEGYSVSREKKERFSLILESASTNQTSMYLCASSLAGRGGLEQYFGPGTRLTVT.

This sequence joins TRBV28 and TRBJ1-2, with 7 nucleotides matching TRBD1. Germline V gives CDR1 MDHEN, CDR2 SYDVKM. V was clipped by 6 bases and J by 0 bases; unmatched bases: 4. This CDR3 spans 14 amino acids. The CDR3 region has the DNA TGTGCCAGCAGCCCAGGGGGGTCTAACTATGGCTACACCTTC. Its translation: CASSPGGSNYGYTF.

This clone turned up a few times. The V and J genes are TRBV3-1 (or the pseudogene TRBV3-2) and TRBJ2-6, with D possibly TRBD1 on 5 matching bases. Trimming removed 0 bases from V and 0 bases from J, with 9 bases in between. Germline values: CDR1 LGHDT, CDR2 YNNKEL (reference sequence). The CDR3 covers 17 residues. The CDR3 spells CASSQDKGLSGANVLTF. The DNA for the CDR3 is TGTGCCAGCAGCCAAGATAAGGGGCTCTCTGGGGCCAACGTCCTGACTTTC.

This clone was seen only once. The rearrangement links TRBV4-3 to TRBJ2-1, with 8 bases lining up with TRBD2. Germline V gene data show CDR1 as LGHNA and CDR2 as YSLEER. This CDR3 is built from 17 residues. The V segment lost 7 bases and the J segment 5 bases; nucleotides outside the gene matches: 16. The CDR3 DNA reads as TGCGCCAGCACCACTTCATTTGGTAGCGGGAATCACAATGAGCAGTTCTTC. Protein sequence: CASTTSFGSGNHNEQFF.

The chain carries TRBV7-3 and TRBJ1-1, with a possible D match to TRBD1 (6 bases). With 6 bases removed from V and 5 bases from J, the gap between germline ends came to 16 bases. This CDR3 is 14 amino acids long. Germline assignment: CDR1 SGHTA and CDR2 FQGTGA. The CDR3 loop is CASSRLGGSTEAFF. The CDR3 bases are TGTGCCAGCAGTCGCTTAGGGGGTTCGACTGAAGCTTTCTTT.

A single count supports this clone. This chain joins TRBV7-2 and TRBJ1-1; 9 bases map to TRBD1. CDR3 length: 16 residues. Germline CDR1 reads SGHTA; CDR2 reads FQGNSA. The junction had 4 bases not matched to a gene; V was cut back by 1 base and J by 1 base. CDR3 in DNA: TGTGCCAGCAGCTTAGGGGGACAGGGACAGAACACTGAAGCTTTCTTT. It yields the protein CASSLGGQGQNTEAFF.

This chain joins TRBV11-2 and TRBJ1-5; D is unclear. Deletions cut 1 base from V and 3 bases from J, with 7 bases between. The CDR3 extends over 14 amino acids. CDR1 SGHAT and CDR2 FQNNGV come from the germline V gene. CDR3 loop: CASSLGLNNQPQHF. Written as DNA, the CDR3 is TGTGCCAGCAGCTTAGGACTGAACAATCAGCCCCAGCATTTT. The full variable domain, in which reference TRBV11-2 and TRBJ1-5 provide the parts outside the CDR3, is EAGVAQSPRYKIIEKRQSVAFWCNPISGHATLYWYQQILGQGPKLLIQFQNNGVVDDSQLPKDRFSAERLKGVDSTLKIQPAKLEDSAVYLCASSLGLNNQPQHFGDGTRLSIL.

The chain uses TRBV14 and TRBJ2-1; 8 bases map to TRBD2. The CDR3 has 14 residues. Germline CDR1 and CDR2: SGHDN and FVKESK. J was trimmed by 7 bases and V by 4 bases; bases with no gene match: 6. For the CDR3, the DNA is TGTGCCAGCAGCCTCCAGTCGGGGGGGAATGAGCAGTTCTTC. Translated, it gives CASSLQSGGNEQFF.